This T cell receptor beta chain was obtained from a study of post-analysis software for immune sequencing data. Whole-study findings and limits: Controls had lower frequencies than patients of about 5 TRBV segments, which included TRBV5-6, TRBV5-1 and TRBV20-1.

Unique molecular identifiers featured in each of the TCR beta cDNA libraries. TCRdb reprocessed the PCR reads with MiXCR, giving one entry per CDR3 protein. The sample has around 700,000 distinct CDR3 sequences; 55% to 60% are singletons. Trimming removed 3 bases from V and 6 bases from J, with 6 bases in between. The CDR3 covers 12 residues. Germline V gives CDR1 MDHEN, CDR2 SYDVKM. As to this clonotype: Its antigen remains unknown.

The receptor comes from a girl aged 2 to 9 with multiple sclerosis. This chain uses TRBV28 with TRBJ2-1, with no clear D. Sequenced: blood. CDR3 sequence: CASSFWPNEQFF. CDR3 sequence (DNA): TGTGCCAGCAGTTTCTGGCCCAATGAGCAGTTCTTC.